The 4 T cell receptor beta chains presented below share a single source sample, sequenced in a study of shared clonotypes between healthy human individuals. Repertoires were generated with immunoSEQ multiplex PCR, while TCRdb's copy carries only in-frame clones and drops some. The table has millions of clones, more than 80% seen once; the top ten hold roughly 0.36%. Sequenced input: naive CD4+ T cells from PBMCs. As for subset: CD45RA+ positively selected. The receptors here all came from a young man in good health. Some clones in this sample may be carry-over from other donors' samples.

This rearrangement joins TRBV28 to TRBJ2-5, with TRBD1 identical over 7 bases. CDR1 and CDR2 from the germline V gene are MDHEN and SYDVKM. The CDR3 contains 14 residues. V lost 4 bases, J lost 3 bases, and 5 bases stayed unmatched. CDR3 nucleotides: TGTGCCAGCAGTTGGCTACAGGGGAAAGAGACCCAGTACTTC. This sequence encodes CASSWLQGKETQYF.

This chain joins TRBV6-5 and TRBJ2-6; D could derive from TRBD1 or TRBD2 (6 bases each). V lost 5 bases, J lost 2 bases, and 10 bases lay in between. CDR3 length equals 15 residues. The germline CDR1 and CDR2 sequences are MNHEY and SVGAGI. Written as DNA, the CDR3 is TGTGCCAGCAGTCACAGGGAGGCTGGGGCCAACGTCCTGACTTTC. Protein sequence: CASSHREAGANVLTF.

The CDR3 nucleotides are TGCGCCAGCAGCCCGTGGACAGAGAACACTGAAGCTTTCTTT. Protein product: CASSPWTENTEAFF. The chain recombines TRBV4-3 with TRBJ1-1; D might be TRBD1 (6 bases). V lost 4 bases, J lost 1 base, and 10 bases lay in between. Germline V gene lookup returns CDR1 LGHNA and CDR2 YSLEER. There are 14 residues in the CDR3.

Notes on this clone: Other DNA sequences in the sample encode the same CDR3. The chain links TRBV6-1 to TRBJ2-7; 7 bases map to TRBD1. V lost 4 bases, J lost 3 bases, and 0 bases stayed unmatched. Germline V lookup: CDR1 MNHNS, CDR2 SASEGT. The CDR3 spans 12 residues. The chain's CDR3 is CASSGQGYEQYF. In DNA, the CDR3 is TGTGCCAGCAGTGGACAGGGCTACGAGCAGTACTTC.